What follows is one T cell receptor beta chain and its context. At one end the junction does not follow the germline gene, possibly because of a read error. This entry is derived from a study of regulatory T cells in long-lasting Graves disease. Germline CDR1 reads MNHEY; CDR2 reads SVGEGT. The CDR3 spans 17 residues. In building TCR beta libraries, iRepertoire HTBI primers were used together with Arm-PCR of CDR3 regions. TCRdb re-called the multiplex PCR reads through MiXCR, storing one row per CDR3 protein. The table includes roughly 700,000 distinct CDR3 sequences, about 32% detected once. Time point indicated: persistent/refractory GD, antithyroid drugs over 5 years with positive TRAb. PBMC RNA was the source of the TCR library.

The chain uses TRBV6-2 or TRBV6-3 and TRBJ1-5; no definite D call. The TCR sequence derives from a female donor with Graves disease. Sequenced here: peripheral blood mononuclear cells (PBMCs), sampled when the disease was refractory, from a patient treated with antithyroid drugs. CDR3 in DNA: TGTGCCAGCAGTGACTCGATTTTCCGGAGGCGCAATCAGCCCCAGCATTTT. Protein product: CASSDSIFRRRNQPQHF.